A single sample gave rise to the 10 T cell receptor beta chains below, sequenced in a study of blood T cells in healthy people across ages. Then a second PCR, running about 6 to 11 cycles, was carried out with a sample-barcoded 5' primer and a J-beta primer mix. MiXCR, applied by TCRdb to the 5' RACE reads, yields one record per CDR3 protein. The table records 910,000 or so distinct CDR3 sequences, around 54% of them present only once. Source material: blood. The source is a woman aged 55-69 years in good health.

This clonotype was detected only a few times. CDR3 residues: CASSSSGTAETQYF. CDR3 coding DNA: TGCGCCAGCAGTTCTTCCGGGACGGCAGAGACCCAGTACTTC. The chain is built from TRBV5-1 and TRBJ2-5, with D tentatively TRBD1 or TRBD2 (5 bases each). This CDR3 is 14 amino acids long. V lost 5 bases and J lost 4, with 15 bases in between. In germline, CDR1 is SGHRS, CDR2 YFSETQ.

This clonotype turned up a few times. The chain links TRBV27 to TRBJ2-7; 7 bases align to TRBD1. The CDR3 totals 17 residues. The V segment lost 5 bases and the J segment 0 bases; nucleotides outside the gene matches: 13. The V gene's germline CDR1 is MNHEY and CDR2 SMNVEV (reference sequence). Here the CDR3 reads CASSPPTGWASSYEQYF. In DNA form, the CDR3 reads TGTGCCAGCAGTCCCCCGACAGGGTGGGCTAGCTCCTACGAGCAGTACTTC.

The chain recombines TRBV27 with TRBJ1-4; no firm D call. The CDR3 covers 17 residues. The V and J ends lost 5 bases and 0 bases respectively, with 16 bases between them. Germline CDR1 MNHEY, CDR2 SMNVEV (reference sequence). DNA for the CDR3: TGTGCCAGCAGTCTCTACCCACCGGGCGCAACTAATGAAAAACTGTTTTTT. Its translation: CASSLYPPGATNEKLFF.

The chain links TRBV6-1 to TRBJ1-5, with a weak D call TRBD1 (6 bases). This CDR3 has 15 residues. Germline V gene lookup returns CDR1 MNHNS and CDR2 SASEGT. The germline V and J ends were trimmed by 7 bases and 7 bases, with 20 bases remaining between them. CDR3 region: CASTALPIQGQPQHF. Written as DNA, the CDR3 is TGTGCCAGCACCGCGCTGCCGATCCAGGGGCAGCCCCAGCATTTT.

J is TRBJ1-1 and V is TRBV29-1; possibly TRBD1 for D (5 bases). Germline CDR1 SQVTM, CDR2 ANQGSEA. The CDR3 runs 16 residues. Trimming left V 6 bases short and J 0 bases short, with 20 bases between. Written as DNA, the CDR3 is TGCAGCGTCGGGAGGGGATACGACAGCATGAACACTGAAGCTTTCTTT. Protein product: CSVGRGYDSMNTEAFF.

CDR3 bases: TGTGCCAGCAGTGGTGATTGGGAGCCCTACGAGCAGTACTTC. Translating it yields CASSGDWEPYEQYF. V and J are TRBV6-2 or TRBV6-3 and TRBJ2-7; maybe TRBD2 (5 bases). V was pared by 5 bases and J by 2 bases, with 13 bases between. The CDR3 spans 14 residues. CDR1 is MNHEY and CDR2 is SVGEGT in the germline V gene.

This clonotype appeared a few times. This sequence joins TRBV9 and TRBJ2-6; D not certain. CDR1 SGDLS and CDR2 YYNGEE come from the germline V gene. The CDR3 is 16 amino acids. Deletions cut 4 bases from V and 0 bases from J, with 11 bases between. In DNA, the CDR3 is TGTGCCAGCAGCACTCGACCCCACTCTGGGGCCAACGTCCTGACTTTC. It yields the protein CASSTRPHSGANVLTF.

V usage is TRBV7-7 and J usage is TRBJ1-6; D is perhaps TRBD1 (6 bases). This CDR3 has 16 amino acids. Per the germline V gene, CDR1 is SSHAT and CDR2 is FNYEAQ (reference sequence). Trimming took off 0 bases at V and 8 bases at J, with 14 bases between the two ends. This chain's CDR3 is CASSLALAGEDSPLHF. The CDR3 nucleotides are TGTGCCAGCAGCTTAGCGCTGGCAGGGGAGGATTCACCCCTCCACTTT.

This clonotype was picked up a small number of times. The V gene is TRBV27, the J gene TRBJ1-1; D perhaps matches TRBD1 (6 bases). CDR3 length equals 15 residues. V dropped 6 bases and J dropped 4 bases, with 18 bases sitting between them. Germline CDR1 reads MNHEY; CDR2 reads SMNVEV (reference sequence). Here the CDR3 DNA reads TGTGCCAGCAGGCCCGGAGGGGGTATTGTCACTGAAGCTTTCTTT. Encoded protein: CASRPGGGIVTEAFF.

To note about this clonotype: At one of its ends the junction is not consistent with the germline gene, which may arise from a read error. This sequence joins TRBV5-6 and TRBJ2-7, with a tentative D call TRBD1 (6 bases). Germline CDR1 and CDR2: SGHDT and YYEEEE. This CDR3 is 15 amino acids long. The CDR3 region has the DNA TGTGCCAGCAGCGAAGGGACAAACCCTACATACGCGCAGTACTTC. It specifies CASSEGTNPTYAQYF.